This T cell receptor beta chain was captured in a study of shared clonotypes between healthy human individuals. The CDR3 contains 16 residues. V lost 2 bases to trimming and J lost 3 bases; unmatched junction nucleotides: 3. CDR1 MNHEY and CDR2 SVGAGI come from the germline V gene. The table came from immunoSEQ multiplex PCR; TCRdb's copy has only in-frame clones and leaves some out. The table records approximately 320,000 clones, roughly 91% of them present only once. Sequenced: memory CD8+ T cells sorted from blood. Subset defined: CD45RO+ cells pooled with CCR7-negative TemRA cells. The V and J genes are TRBV6-5 and TRBJ2-3; 12 positions agree with TRBD2. This sequence was found in a man younger than 35 in good health. This CDR3 is CASSYLAGGPTDTQYF. Here the CDR3 DNA reads TGTGCCAGCAGTTACCTAGCGGGAGGGCCTACAGATACGCAGTATTTT.